This TCR beta chain is drawn from a study of beta chain features in type 1 diabetes. Findings of the study overall: Cells expressing TCR highly could be over-represented by cDNA sequencing.

The CDR3 extends over 19 amino acids. J lost 4 bases, V lost 4 bases, and 12 bases had no gene match. Germline assignment: CDR1 SGHTA and CDR2 FQGNSA. The entirety of the isolated RNA underwent reverse transcription, so expressed TCRB transcripts were sequenced. The method was immunoSEQ multiplex PCR; TCRdb's version includes in-frame clones alone and lacks a portion of them. The sample lists 130,000 or so clones; about 9.7% were seen once. In regard to this clone: What it recognizes is unknown.

In all sorted populations, purity surpassed 95%. Specimen: central memory CD4+ T cells from blood. V gene TRBV7-2 combines with J gene TRBJ2-1, with 14 bases fitting TRBD2. The TCR originated in a woman in her 40s in good health. CDR3 sequence reads: CASSSEVGTSGGFYNEQFF. CDR3 sequence (DNA): TGTGCCAGCAGCTCAGAGGTCGGGACTAGCGGGGGATTTTACAATGAGCAGTTCTTC.